A single T cell receptor beta chain is shown here with its context. Trimming pared 3 bases from V and 7 bases from J, leaving 12 bases between. This CDR3 is built from 13 residues. Germline assignment: CDR1 MNHNY and CDR2 SVGAGI (reference sequence). Profiled with immunoSEQ multiplex PCR; TCRdb holds only in-frame clones, not every one. Among 70,000 or so clones listed, approximately 90% were seen once. These data come from a study of OX40 agonist ivuxolimab in advanced cancers. The receptor was derived from an adult with an advanced solid tumor such as melanoma, head and neck, liver or kidney cancer. Specimen: CD4+ or CD8+ T cells sorted from blood, collected in a trial of the OX40 agonist ivuxolimab. This chain joins TRBV6-6 and TRBJ1-1; D perhaps matches TRBD1 (6 bases). CDR3 protein: CASSYGWTDEAFF. The CDR3 coding sequence is TGTGCCAGCAGTTATGGTTGGACAGATGAAGCTTTCTTT.